Below are 21 T cell receptor beta chains sequenced from a single sample in a study of cytomegalovirus exposure and HLA in healthy donors. Method: immunoSEQ multiplex PCR; TCRdb's copy keeps in-frame clones and lacks some. The sample carries about 360,000 clones, 86% recorded once. The specimen was PBMCs. Receptor source: a woman under 30 in good health and CMV-seronegative.

The chain has TRBV5-8 and TRBJ2-1; TRBD2 matches 14 bases. The CDR3 spans 18 residues. Germline trimming cut 0 bases from V and 8 bases from J; bases unmatched to any gene: 10. The germline V gene encodes CDR1 SGHTS and CDR2 YDEGEE. The CDR3 region is CASSLGFSGTSGGYEQFF. The CDR3, as DNA: TGTGCCAGCAGCTTGGGATTCTCCGGGACTAGCGGGGGATATGAGCAGTTCTTC.

The count of this clone is one. The chain combines TRBV30 with TRBJ2-1; a possible D gene is TRBD2 (5 bases). Germline CDR1 reads GTSNPN; CDR2 reads SVGIG (reference sequence). The CDR3 length is 15 residues. V was trimmed by 4 bases and J by 0 bases, leaving 13 bases between them. The CDR3 nucleotides read TGTGCCTGGAAAGTTGACGGGAACTCCTACAATGAGCAGTTCTTC. This codes for CAWKVDGNSYNEQFF.

This clone has a single count. The rearrangement links TRBV15 to TRBJ2-1; the match to TRBD2 covers 9 bases. The length of the CDR3 is 16 residues. After removal of 2 bases from V and 1 base from J, the junction contained 3 bases not matched to a gene. Per germline, CDR1 LNHNV and CDR2 YYDKDF (reference sequence). The CDR3 region has the DNA TGTGCCACCAGCAGACTCACTAGCGGGTCCTACAATGAGCAGTTCTTC. Protein: CATSRLTSGSYNEQFF. The entire variable domain, with the rest obtained from reference TRBV15 and TRBJ2-1, is as follows: DAMVIQNPRYQVTQFGKPVTLSCSQTLNHNVMYWYQQKSSQAPKLLFHYYDKDFNNEADTPDNFQSRRPNTSFCFLDIRSPGLGDTAMYLCATSRLTSGSYNEQFFGPGTRLTVL.

In this sample, this clone turned up a few times. This rearrangement joins TRBV21-1 to TRBJ2-7; the table's TRBD1 call for D was not verified on the DNA. TRBV21-1 is a documented pseudogene. This CDR3 has 16 amino acids. The CDR3 nucleotides read TGTGCCAGCAGCAAAGTGATTGGGACAGGGGCGACCGAGCAGTACTTC. It is translated as CASSKVIGTGATEQYF.

V gene TRBV6-6 combines with J gene TRBJ2-7; 8 bases align to TRBD2. In germline, CDR1 is MNHNY, CDR2 SVGAGI (reference sequence). The CDR3 spans 11 residues. In nucleotides, the CDR3 is TGTGTCTCGTACGGGGGGGAAGTGCAGTACTTC. Its translation is CVSYGGEVQYF.

V is TRBV27 and J is TRBJ1-5, with TRBD1 matching over 7 bases. The CDR3 has 15 residues. The ends lost 5 bases at V and 1 base at J; junction bases unmatched: 5. Per the germline V gene, CDR1 is MNHEY and CDR2 is SMNVEV (reference sequence). CDR3 coding DNA: TGTGCCAGCAGTCGCACGGGACAGAGCAATCAGCCCCAGCATTTT. Amino acid sequence: CASSRTGQSNQPQHF.

CDR3 residues: CASSPTSGSEETQYF. CDR3 DNA: TGCGCCAGCAGCCCGACTAGCGGGAGTGAAGAGACCCAGTACTTC. The chain is built from TRBV4-1 and TRBJ2-5; 12 bases are a match to TRBD2. Trimming at V came to 4 bases and at J to 3 bases, leaving 3 bases not matched to a gene. Germline V gene lookup returns CDR1 MGHRA and CDR2 YSYEKL. The CDR3 loop spans 15 amino acids.

J is TRBJ2-4 and V is TRBV7-2; 9 bases match TRBD2. This CDR3 spans 13 amino acids. From germline, CDR1 is SGHTA and CDR2 FQGNSA. V lost 8 bases, J lost 6 bases, and 5 bases stayed unmatched. CDR3 in amino acids: CASVAGGLNIQYF. DNA for the CDR3: TGTGCCAGCGTTGCGGGGGGGCTAAACATTCAGTACTTC.

This clone has only a few counts. The chain recombines TRBV30 with TRBJ2-7, with D possibly TRBD2 on 6 matching bases. Germline V gene data show CDR1 as GTSNPN and CDR2 as SVGIG (reference sequence). Trimming cost V 2 bases and J 0 bases, with 14 bases left between them. The CDR3 loop spans 15 amino acids. Written as DNA, the CDR3 is TGTGCCTGGAGTACTGGGGGGATGAGCTCCTACGAGCAGTACTTC. Protein sequence: CAWSTGGMSSYEQYF. The complete variable domain, with remaining parts taken from reference TRBV30 and TRBJ2-7, reads SQTIHQWPATLVQPVGSPLSLECTVEGTSNPNLYWYRQAAGRGLQLLFYSVGIGQISSEVPQNLSASRPQDRQFILSSKKLLLSDSGFYLCAWSTGGMSSYEQYFGPGTRLTVT.

This chain connects TRBV7-9 to TRBJ1-6, with 7 bases aligning to TRBD1. Trimming at V came to 6 bases and at J to 8 bases, leaving 7 bases not matched to a gene. The CDR3 contains 14 residues. From germline, CDR1 is SEHNR and CDR2 FQNEAQ (reference sequence). Here the CDR3 DNA reads TGTGCCAGCAGGGGTAACAGGGGTGATTCACCCCTCCACTTT. Translated, it gives CASRGNRGDSPLHF.

The chain is built from TRBV5-5 and TRBJ1-2; D gene ambiguous. CDR1 is SGHKS, CDR2 YYEKEE, per germline (reference sequence). Trimming left V 0 bases short and J 1 base short, with 13 bases between. This CDR3 region has 16 residues. As DNA, the CDR3 is TGTGCCAGCAGCTTGGAAACAGCTACTTTTAACTATGGCTACACCTTC. Its translation: CASSLETATFNYGYTF.

This clone occurred once. The rearrangement uses TRBV5-6 and TRBJ2-7; 7 bases align to TRBD2. The V segment lost 4 bases and the J segment 1 base; nucleotides outside the gene matches: 2. CDR1 and CDR2 (germline): SGHDT, YYEEEE. This CDR3 contains 13 residues. The CDR3 DNA reads as TGTGCCAGCAGCCCGGGACTATCCTACGAGCAGTACTTC. Translating gives CASSPGLSYEQYF.

The genes are TRBV7-8 and TRBJ2-3; 8 positions agree with TRBD2. This CDR3 contains 13 residues. Trimming removed 7 bases from V and 4 bases from J; junction bases left unmatched: 4. Germline V lookup: CDR1 SGHVS, CDR2 FQNEAQ. The DNA of the CDR3 is TGTGCCAGCAAGCGGGGGATGCCAGATACGCAGTATTTT. Translated: CASKRGMPDTQYF.

A few counts support this clone. The CDR3 reads CASSPPIVRYEQYF. The CDR3 DNA reads as TGTGCCAGCAGCCCGCCTATCGTGAGGTACGAGCAGTACTTC. The chain recombines TRBV2 with TRBJ2-7; D not certain. Germline V gene sequence: CDR1 SNHLY, CDR2 FYNNEI. Between the trimmed V and J ends, which lost 6 bases and 4 bases, there was a span of 16 bases. This CDR3 has 14 amino acids.

This clone came up a few times. The rearrangement uses TRBV19 and TRBJ2-1; TRBD2 matches 7 bases. Germline V gene data show CDR1 as LNHDA and CDR2 as SQIVND (reference sequence). The CDR3 length is 15 residues. The V gene end was trimmed by 3 bases and the J gene end by 7 bases; junction bases not matched to a gene: 9. This chain's CDR3 is CASSIQAGPGNEQFF. In DNA form, the CDR3 reads TGTGCCAGTAGTATTCAAGCGGGGCCTGGGAATGAGCAGTTCTTC.

This CDR3 is CASRDSLNQPQHF. The DNA of the CDR3 is TGTGCCAGCAGAGACAGCCTAAATCAGCCCCAGCATTTT. The chain employs TRBV6-1 and TRBJ1-5; D possibly corresponds to TRBD1 (5 bases). Per the germline V gene, CDR1 is MNHNS and CDR2 is SASEGT. The ends were cut back, 6 bases at V and 4 bases at J, with 10 bases in the middle. This CDR3 is built from 13 residues.

The V call is TRBV30, the J call TRBJ2-7, with 14 positions matching TRBD2. Germline CDR1 GTSNPN, CDR2 SVGIG (reference sequence). This CDR3 has 18 residues. V shed 2 bases, J shed 0 bases, and the junction held 9 bases outside the gene matches. CDR3 amino acids: CAWSRGTSGSLPSYEQYF. CDR3 coding DNA: TGTGCCTGGAGTCGCGGGACTAGCGGGAGTCTACCCTCCTACGAGCAGTACTTC.

The chain links TRBV4-1 to TRBJ2-3; 8 bases align to TRBD1. The CDR3 has 16 amino acids. Germline V gene data show CDR1 as MGHRA and CDR2 as YSYEKL. After removal of 0 bases from V and 5 bases from J, the junction contained 7 bases not matched to a gene. The CDR3 is CASSQDRQGYRDTQYF. The CDR3 DNA follows: TGCGCCAGCAGCCAAGATAGACAGGGGTATAGAGATACGCAGTATTTT.

This clone was found once. The V gene is TRBV2, the J gene TRBJ2-3; TRBD2 might be the D (5 bases). The CDR3 loop spans 13 amino acids. V lost 7 bases and J 4 bases, leaving 12 bases between the germline ends. Germline loops: CDR1 SNHLY, CDR2 FYNNEI. CDR3 loop: CASNLDWADTQYF. DNA for the CDR3: TGTGCCAGCAACCTGGACTGGGCAGATACGCAGTATTTT.

This sequence joins TRBV6-5 and TRBJ2-7; 9 bases align to TRBD1. After removal of 5 bases from V and 2 bases from J, the junction contained 4 bases not matched to a gene. The CDR3 sequence is 14 residues long. From germline, CDR1 is MNHEY and CDR2 SVGAGI. Written as DNA, the CDR3 is TGTGCCAGCAGTGACAGGGGGGGTCCCTACGAGCAGTACTTC. Its translation: CASSDRGGPYEQYF.

This rearrangement joins TRBV11-2 to TRBJ2-7, with TRBD2 as a possible D gene (6 bases). Germline CDR1 is SGHAT and CDR2 is FQNNGV. V lost 4 bases and J 2 bases, leaving 18 bases between the germline ends. This CDR3 contains 16 residues. CDR3 sequence (DNA): TGTGCCAGCAGCTCCGGTGCGGCGGGGATGGCCTACGAGCAGTACTTC. It encodes CASSSGAAGMAYEQYF.